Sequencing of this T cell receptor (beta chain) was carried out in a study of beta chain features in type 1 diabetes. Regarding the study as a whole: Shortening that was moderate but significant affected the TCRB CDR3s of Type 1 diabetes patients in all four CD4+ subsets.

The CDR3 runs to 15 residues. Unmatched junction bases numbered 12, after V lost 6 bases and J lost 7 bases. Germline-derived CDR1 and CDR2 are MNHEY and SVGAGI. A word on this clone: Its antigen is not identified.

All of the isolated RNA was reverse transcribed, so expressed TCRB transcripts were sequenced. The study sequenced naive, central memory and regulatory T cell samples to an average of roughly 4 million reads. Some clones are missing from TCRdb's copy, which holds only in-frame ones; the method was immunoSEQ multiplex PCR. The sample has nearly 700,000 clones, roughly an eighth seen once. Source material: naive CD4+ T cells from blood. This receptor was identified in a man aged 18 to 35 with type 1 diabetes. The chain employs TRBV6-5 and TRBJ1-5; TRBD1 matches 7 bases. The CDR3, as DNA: TGTGCCAGCAGCCCAGGGGGTTCCGGGCGGCAGCCCCAGCATTTT. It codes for CASSPGGSGRQPQHF.